A single sample is the source of the 17 T cell receptor beta chains below, sequenced in a study of identical twins. One entry per CDR3 protein results from TCRdb running MiXCR on the 5' RACE reads. Of over 200,000 distinct CDR3 sequences listed, around 6.5% were seen once; the top ten hold more than 14%. These data were also reused for a study on T cells expressing NK-cell markers.

The sample comprised CD8+ T cells sorted from blood. The receptors originated from a woman aged 18-30 years in good health.

The V and J genes are TRBV28 and TRBJ1-1, with 7 bases fitting TRBD1. This CDR3 has 13 amino acids. Per the germline V gene, CDR1 is MDHEN and CDR2 is SYDVKM. V lost 4 bases, J lost 7 bases, and 6 bases stayed unmatched. CDR3 residues: CASSWTQGIEAFF. DNA of the CDR3: TGTGCCAGCAGTTGGACACAGGGGATTGAAGCTTTCTTT.

The chain's CDR3 is CASSEGTDSGGAFF. CDR3 DNA: TGTGCCAGCAGCGAAGGGACGGACTCCGGGGGAGCTTTCTTT. This sequence joins TRBV9 and TRBJ1-1; possible D gene TRBD1, 5 bases. Trimming cost V 3 bases and J 10 bases, with 19 bases left between them. CDR1 and CDR2 from the germline V gene are SGDLS and YYNGEE. The CDR3 spans 14 residues.

The DNA of the CDR3 is TGCGCCAGCAGCATCCGGACTAGCGTCTACAATGAGCAGTTCTTC. Translated: CASSIRTSVYNEQFF. V is TRBV5-1 and J is TRBJ2-1; 9 nucleotides agree with TRBD2. CDR3 length: 15 amino acids. The junction had 5 bases not matched to a gene; V was cut back by 4 bases and J by 3 bases. The germline V gene encodes CDR1 SGHRS and CDR2 YFSETQ.

This clonotype appeared a few times. This chain joins TRBV5-1 and TRBJ2-5; the D gene is possibly TRBD1 (5 bases). This CDR3 is 15 amino acids long. Germline V gene sequence: CDR1 SGHRS, CDR2 YFSETQ. With 1 base removed from V and 5 bases from J, the gap between germline ends came to 15 bases. The CDR3 is CASSLLGRAKETQYF. The CDR3 region has the DNA TGCGCCAGCAGCTTGCTCGGCAGGGCTAAGGAGACCCAGTACTTC.

This clonotype was observed at least ten times. The gene calls are TRBV6-4 and TRBJ2-2; TRBD1 is a possible D gene (6 bases). V was shortened by 3 bases and J by 7 bases, with 15 bases between the two germline ends. CDR1 MRHNA and CDR2 SNTAGT come from the germline V gene. This CDR3 spans 15 amino acids. The CDR3 sequence is CASSESGASIGELFF. The CDR3 DNA sequence: TGTGCCAGCAGTGAGTCAGGGGCATCGATCGGGGAGCTGTTTTTT.

This clonotype was seen only a few times. This chain connects TRBV12-3 or TRBV12-4 to TRBJ2-7, with 15 bases lining up with TRBD2. The ends lost 6 bases at V and 0 bases at J; junction bases unmatched: 3. The CDR3 has 16 residues. CDR3 region: CASRGLAGGTSYEQYF. The CDR3 region has the DNA TGTGCCAGCAGGGGACTAGCGGGAGGAACCTCCTACGAGCAGTACTTC.

At least ten counts were recorded for this clonotype. Germline is not matched at one junction end, which may reflect a read error. The V and J genes are TRBV9 and TRBJ1-1; 8 bases align to TRBD1. In germline, CDR1 is SGDLS, CDR2 YYNGEE. The CDR3 is made up of 14 amino acids. CDR3 sequence reads: CASSGTRTGLFPRF. For the CDR3, the DNA is TGTGCCAGCAGCGGAACCAGGACAGGGCTTTTCCCCCGTTTT.

In its sample, this clonotype was seen many times. This chain joins TRBV25-1 and TRBJ1-2, with 7 bases fitting TRBD1. Germline-derived CDR1 and CDR2 are MGHDK and SYGVNS. The V and J ends lost 4 bases and 5 bases, in that order; junction bases with no gene match: 4. CDR3 length: 13 residues. CDR3 sequence: CASSVDRAYGYTF. The CDR3 region has the DNA TGTGCCAGCAGTGTAGACAGGGCATATGGCTACACCTTC.

V is TRBV12-5 and J is TRBJ1-2; D uncertain. V was clipped by 3 bases and J by 3 bases, with 11 bases between them. The CDR3 runs to 14 residues. From germline, CDR1 is LGHNT and CDR2 FRNRAP. CDR3 sequence reads: CASGLSAEDYGYTF. The DNA of the CDR3 is TGTGCTAGTGGTTTATCGGCCGAAGACTATGGCTACACCTTC. Supplemented by reference TRBV12-5 and TRBJ1-2, the full variable domain reads DARVTQTPRHKVTEMGQEVTMRCQPILGHNTVFWYRQTMMQGLELLAYFRNRAPLDDSGMPKDRFSAEMPDATLATLKIQPSEPRDSAVYFCASGLSAEDYGYTFGSGTRLTVV.

This clonotype was found a few times. The CDR3 coding sequence is TGTGCCAGCAGCGGCCCCAGACCCCGGGACAGGGAGGTCAATGAGCAGTTCTTC. As protein: CASSGPRPRDREVNEQFF. This rearrangement joins TRBV9 to TRBJ2-1, with 9 bases aligning to TRBD1. Germline CDR1 is SGDLS and CDR2 is YYNGEE. The V and J ends lost 3 bases and 6 bases, in that order; junction bases with no gene match: 16. CDR3 length: 18 amino acids.

In its sample, this clonotype was seen many times. This sequence joins TRBV7-9 and TRBJ2-6; TRBD1 matches 7 bases. The CDR3 totals 17 residues. V trimming: 3 bases; J trimming: 0 bases; junction bases outside the gene matches: 5. The germline V gene encodes CDR1 SEHNR and CDR2 FQNEAQ (reference sequence). This CDR3 reads CASSFRDSSSGANVLTF. The CDR3 region has the DNA TGTGCCAGCAGCTTCCGGGACAGCTCCTCTGGGGCCAACGTCCTGACTTTC.

This clonotype showed up just a few times. The V gene is TRBV9, the J gene TRBJ2-1; D is unclear. The CDR3 loop spans 14 amino acids. V gave up 0 bases and J gave up 3 bases, with 7 bases separating them. Germline-derived CDR1 and CDR2 are SGDLS and YYNGEE. The CDR3 spells CASSVGGLYNEQFF. CDR3 in DNA: TGTGCCAGCAGCGTAGGGGGTCTCTACAATGAGCAGTTCTTC.

This clonotype was seen repeatedly, ten times or more. V is TRBV3-1 and J is TRBJ2-3; 9 bases fit TRBD1. The CDR3 runs to 16 residues. J was trimmed by 9 bases and V by 1 base; bases with no gene match: 11. Germline lookup yields CDR1 LGHDT and CDR2 YNNKEL (reference sequence). DNA of the CDR3: TGTGCCAGCAGCCAAGGAGGGACAGGGTATTTAGCAACGCAGTATTTT. Translation gives CASSQGGTGYLATQYF.

This clonotype was found many times. The chain has TRBV12-3 or TRBV12-4 and TRBJ2-5, with no clear D. The CDR3 has 11 residues. Trimming removed 4 bases from V and 5 bases from J, with 5 bases in between. The CDR3 nucleotides are TGTGCCAGCAGTTATCGGGAGACCCAGTACTTC. Translating gives CASSYRETQYF.

This clonotype was seen a few times. The chain joins TRBV9 to TRBJ2-2; the D gene is possibly TRBD1 (5 bases). The CDR3 extends over 16 amino acids. CDR1 and CDR2 from the germline V gene are SGDLS and YYNGEE. With 1 base removed from V and 4 bases from J, the gap between germline ends came to 14 bases. The CDR3 DNA sequence: TGTGCCAGCAGCGTACCGTGGGGCACGGGCACCGGGGAGCTGTTTTTT. Protein: CASSVPWGTGTGELFF.

This rearrangement joins TRBV7-2 to TRBJ2-7; possible D gene TRBD2, 5 bases. V was shortened by 0 bases and J by 7 bases, with 13 bases between the two germline ends. The germline CDR1 and CDR2 sequences are SGHTA and FQGNSA. This CDR3 region has 14 residues. This chain's CDR3 is CASSLADSADEQYF. The CDR3 coding sequence is TGTGCCAGCAGCTTAGCGGATAGCGCCGATGAGCAGTACTTC.

The V gene is TRBV2, the J gene TRBJ2-1; 7 nucleotides match TRBD2. V was pared by 2 bases and J by 4 bases, with 8 bases of the junction left unmatched. Germline CDR1 is SNHLY and CDR2 is FYNNEI. The CDR3 loop spans 16 amino acids. The CDR3 DNA is TGTGCCAGCAGTGAAAACCTTCCTAGCGGTTACAATGAGCAGTTCTTC. This translates into CASSENLPSGYNEQFF.